This T cell receptor (beta chain) came from a study of T cells in Graves' hyperthyroidism and ophthalmopathy. Study-level information: Peripheral blood was collected at initial diagnosis, before any treatment.

The source material, RNA transcripts, was used to amplify TCR beta CDR3 regions. When the TCR CDR3 underwent first-round RT-PCR, the HTBI primer set was used. MiXCR, run by TCRdb on the multiplex PCR reads, gives a single entry per CDR3 protein. The table lists nearly 600,000 distinct CDR3 sequences, approximately 15% of them singletons. Uncontrolled infections, other autoimmune diseases, pregnancy or lactation led to exclusion of patients. Whole-study results and caveats: Blood shared most expanded thyroid clonotypes above 0.001.

This clonotype has ten or more counts. Its antigen is unknown. This clonotype was sampled from a woman aged 25 to 45 with Graves' hyperthyroidism that later progressed to Graves' ophthalmopathy. The source material was blood.

The CDR3 here is CASSLIWSSNYGYTF. Here the CDR3 DNA reads TGTGCCAGCAGCTTAATCTGGAGCTCCAACTATGGCTACACCTTC. This chain joins TRBV7-2 and TRBJ1-2; the D is unclear. V dropped 2 bases and J dropped 2 bases, with 12 bases sitting between them. The V gene's germline CDR1 is SGHTA and CDR2 FQGNSA. The CDR3 has 15 residues.